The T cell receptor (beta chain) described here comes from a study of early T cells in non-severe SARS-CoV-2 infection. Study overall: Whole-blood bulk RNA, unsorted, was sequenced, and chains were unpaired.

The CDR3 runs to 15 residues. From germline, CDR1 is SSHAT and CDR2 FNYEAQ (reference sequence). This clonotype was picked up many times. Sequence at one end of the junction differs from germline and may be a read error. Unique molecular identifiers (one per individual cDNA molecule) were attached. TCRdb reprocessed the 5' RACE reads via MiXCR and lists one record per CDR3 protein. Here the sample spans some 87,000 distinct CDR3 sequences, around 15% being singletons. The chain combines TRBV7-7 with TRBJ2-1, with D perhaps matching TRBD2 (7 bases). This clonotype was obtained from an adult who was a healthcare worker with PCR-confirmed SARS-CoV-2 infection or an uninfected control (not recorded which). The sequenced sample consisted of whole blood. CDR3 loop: CASSAQGGGWNEQFF. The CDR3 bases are TGTGCTAGCAGCGCACAGGGAGGGGGTTGGAATGAGCAGTTCTTC. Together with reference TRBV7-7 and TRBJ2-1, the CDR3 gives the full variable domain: GAGVSQSPRYKVTKRGQDVTLRCDPISSHATLYWYQQALGQGPEFLTYFNYEAQPDKSGLPSDRFSAERPEGSISTLTIQRTEQRDSAMYRCASSAQGGGWNEQFFGPGTRLTVL.